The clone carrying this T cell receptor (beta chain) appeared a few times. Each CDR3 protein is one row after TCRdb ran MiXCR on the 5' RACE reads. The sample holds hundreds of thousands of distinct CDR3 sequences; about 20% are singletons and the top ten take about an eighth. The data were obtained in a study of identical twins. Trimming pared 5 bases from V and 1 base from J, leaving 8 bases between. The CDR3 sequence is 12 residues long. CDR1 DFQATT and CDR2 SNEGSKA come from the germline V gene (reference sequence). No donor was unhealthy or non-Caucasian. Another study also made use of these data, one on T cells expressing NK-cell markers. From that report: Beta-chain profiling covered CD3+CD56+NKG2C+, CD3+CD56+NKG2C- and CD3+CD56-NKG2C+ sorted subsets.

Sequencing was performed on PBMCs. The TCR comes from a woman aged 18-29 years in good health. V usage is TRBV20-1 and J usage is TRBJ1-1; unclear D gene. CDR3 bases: TGCAGTGCTGGGCGGACGAACACTGAAGCTTTCTTT. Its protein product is CSAGRTNTEAFF.